Below, 18 T cell receptor beta chains from the same sample are listed, as sequenced in a study of cytomegalovirus exposure and HLA in healthy donors. PCR primers comprised 60 Vbeta and 13 Jbeta primers. Produced via immunoSEQ multiplex PCR; TCRdb's table is partial and in-frame only. The data show some 85,000 clones, approximately 84% seen once. Sequenced material: PBMCs. These TCRs come from a woman aged 45-60 years in good health and CMV-seronegative.

The CDR3 protein is CASSLEGVEQYV. The CDR3 DNA sequence: TGTGCCAGCAGCTTGGAGGGTGTTGAGCAGTACGTC. This rearrangement joins TRBV7-9 to TRBJ2-7; TRBD2 might be the D (6 bases). Trimming removed 3 bases from V and 7 bases from J, with 10 bases in between. Germline V CDR1 and CDR2: SEHNR, FQNEAQ (reference sequence). The CDR3 runs to 12 residues.

The rearrangement uses TRBV7-3 and TRBJ2-3; no definite D call. Per the germline V gene, CDR1 is SGHTA and CDR2 is FQGTGA. The CDR3 loop spans 13 amino acids. Trimming left V 5 bases short and J 1 base short, with 7 bases between. As DNA, the CDR3 is TGTGCCAGCAGCGGCCAGGGCACAGATACGCAGTATTTT. Translated, it gives CASSGQGTDTQYF.

The rearrangement joins TRBV5-1 to TRBJ2-5; D is possibly TRBD2 (6 bases). The CDR3 runs to 14 residues. V was pared by 1 base and J by 5 bases, with 12 bases between. Germline V gene data show CDR1 as SGHRS and CDR2 as YFSETQ. CDR3 in amino acids: CASSLFSSAETQYF. The DNA of the CDR3 is TGCGCCAGCAGCTTGTTTTCTAGCGCGGAGACCCAGTACTTC.

This clone was seen only a few times. J is TRBJ1-1 and V is TRBV6-1; 8 positions match TRBD1. This CDR3 has 14 residues. V lost 5 bases, J lost 3 bases, and 5 bases stayed unmatched. Germline CDR1 reads MNHNS; CDR2 reads SASEGT. DNA for the CDR3: TGTGCCAGCAGTTCGGACAGGGCCGACACTGAAGCTTTCTTT. It is translated as CASSSDRADTEAFF.

The rearrangement links TRBV10-2 to TRBJ2-7; D perhaps matches TRBD1 (6 bases). CDR1 WSHSY and CDR2 SAAADI come from the germline V gene. Between the trimmed V and J ends, which lost 4 bases and 6 bases, there was a span of 16 bases. The CDR3 totals 14 residues. The CDR3 DNA is TGCGCCAGCAGTGTTGCTCAGGGGAGAAGCGAGCAGTACGTC. Protein sequence: CASSVAQGRSEQYV.

The V and J genes are TRBV5-1 and TRBJ2-2; D might be TRBD1 (6 bases). The CDR3 covers 14 residues. Germline lookup yields CDR1 SGHRS and CDR2 YFSETQ. Trimming removed 3 bases from V and 4 bases from J, with 10 bases in between. CDR3 coding DNA: TGCGCCAGCAGCTCAACAGGGTCCACCGGGGAGCTGTTTTTT. Translated: CASSSTGSTGELFF.

The genes are TRBV15 and TRBJ2-1, with a possible D match to TRBD2 (5 bases). The CDR3 is 14 amino acids. V lost 0 bases and J 4 bases, leaving 7 bases between the germline ends. From germline, CDR1 is LNHNV and CDR2 YYDKDF (reference sequence). CDR3 in DNA: TGTGCCACCAGCAGAGACGGGATGTACAATGAGCAGTTCTTC. As protein: CATSRDGMYNEQFF.

This clone was picked up one time. The V call is TRBV29-1, the J call TRBJ2-7; D is perhaps TRBD2 (5 bases). CDR1 is SQVTM and CDR2 is ANQGSEA in the germline V gene. CDR3 length: 14 amino acids. The V end lost 7 bases, the J end lost 2 bases, and 18 bases lay between the germline ends. The CDR3 DNA sequence: TGCAGCGCCGCGGGCAGCCCTGCAACCTACGAGCAGTACTTC. Translated, it gives CSAAGSPATYEQYF.

CDR3 bases: TGTGCCAGCAGCCCCGGGGGGGGAGATAATGAGCAGTTCTTC. Translation gives CASSPGGGDNEQFF. The chain combines TRBV7-3 with TRBJ2-1, with 8 bases identical to TRBD2. The CDR3 consists of 14 residues. Germline V gives CDR1 SGHTA, CDR2 FQGTGA. Trimming cost V 5 bases and J 7 bases; bases outside gene matches: 7. The variable domain in full, completed from reference TRBV7-3 and TRBJ2-1, reads GAGVSQTPSNKVTEKGKYVELRCDPISGHTALYWYRQSLGQGPEFLIYFQGTGAADDSGLPNDRFFAVRPEGSVSTLKIQRTERGDSAVYLCASSPGGGDNEQFFGPGTRLTVL.

The rearrangement links TRBV2 to TRBJ2-3, with 8 bases fitting TRBD1. V trimming: 7 bases; J trimming: 3 bases; junction bases outside the gene matches: 6. CDR3 length: 14 residues. Germline V CDR1 and CDR2: SNHLY, FYNNEI. For the CDR3, the DNA is TGTGCCAGCAACCGACAGGGGATGACAGATACGCAGTATTTT. Residues: CASNRQGMTDTQYF.

This clone was detected a few times. The chain uses TRBV14 and TRBJ2-5; 7 bases are a match to TRBD1. The J call is in doubt because the DNA end fits TRBJ2-7 better. In germline, CDR1 is SGHDN, CDR2 FVKESK. The CDR3 has 15 amino acids. CDR3 region: CASSPTGTLLNEQYF. DNA of the CDR3: TGTGCCAGCAGCCCGACAGGGACGCTCTTGAACGAGCAGTACTTC.

J is TRBJ1-6 and V is TRBV4-1; the D gene is possibly TRBD1 (6 bases). Looked up from germline, CDR1 is MGHRA and CDR2 is YSYEKL. V shed 7 bases and J shed 5 bases, with 12 bases lying between them. The CDR3 has 14 amino acids. The CDR3 region has the DNA TGCGCCAGCAAGGGGGTGCTTAATAATTCACCCCTCCACTTT. Translating it yields CASKGVLNNSPLHF.

The chain joins TRBV25-1 to TRBJ1-1; TRBD1 aligns across 12 bases. This CDR3 region has 18 residues. Germline values: CDR1 MGHDK, CDR2 SYGVNS. V gave up 4 bases and J gave up 4 bases; unmatched junction bases: 13. The CDR3 loop is CASSGHPGTGGRSTEAFF. CDR3 nucleotides: TGTGCCAGCAGTGGCCATCCAGGGACAGGGGGCCGTAGCACTGAAGCTTTCTTT.

V gene TRBV19 combines with J gene TRBJ1-2; D possibly corresponds to TRBD1 (5 bases). Germline V lookup: CDR1 LNHDA, CDR2 SQIVND (reference sequence). The CDR3 totals 14 residues. Trimming shortened V by 2 bases and J by 3 bases, and 10 bases separated the two germline ends. The CDR3 DNA is TGTGCCAGTAGTATAACAGGAATGGACTATGGCTACACCTTC. Amino acid sequence: CASSITGMDYGYTF.

This rearrangement joins TRBV7-9 to TRBJ1-5; 7 bases match TRBD1. Germline assignment: CDR1 SEHNR and CDR2 FQNEAQ (reference sequence). The CDR3 contains 15 residues. With V trimmed by 4 bases and J by 6 bases, 9 bases remained unmatched. This CDR3 is CASSSSTGSGQPQHF. The CDR3, as DNA: TGTGCCAGCAGCTCCTCGACAGGGTCCGGTCAGCCCCAGCATTTT.

The genes are TRBV9 and TRBJ2-1, with 7 bases lining up with TRBD2. Germline V lookup: CDR1 SGDLS, CDR2 YYNGEE. V was pared by 2 bases and J by 3 bases, with 2 bases of the junction left unmatched. CDR3 length equals 14 residues. This CDR3 reads CASSVGLGYNEQFF. DNA of the CDR3: TGTGCCAGCAGCGTCGGACTAGGCTACAATGAGCAGTTCTTC.

The chain uses TRBV19 and TRBJ1-6, with D unresolved. V lost 9 bases and J lost 6, with 15 bases in between. This CDR3 spans 14 amino acids. The germline V gene encodes CDR1 LNHDA and CDR2 SQIVND (reference sequence). The CDR3 loop reads CASNARAGNSPLHF. CDR3 DNA sequence: TGTGCCAGCAACGCACGGGCGGGTAATTCACCCCTCCACTTT.

J is TRBJ2-1 and V is TRBV5-4, with 7 bases that match TRBD2. J lost 8 bases, V lost 3 bases, and 2 bases had no gene match. CDR1 and CDR2 from the germline V gene are SGHNT and YYREEE (reference sequence). CDR3 length: 12 residues. The CDR3 is CASSSRGDEQFF. The DNA for the CDR3 is TGTGCCAGCAGCTCTCGGGGGGATGAGCAGTTCTTC.